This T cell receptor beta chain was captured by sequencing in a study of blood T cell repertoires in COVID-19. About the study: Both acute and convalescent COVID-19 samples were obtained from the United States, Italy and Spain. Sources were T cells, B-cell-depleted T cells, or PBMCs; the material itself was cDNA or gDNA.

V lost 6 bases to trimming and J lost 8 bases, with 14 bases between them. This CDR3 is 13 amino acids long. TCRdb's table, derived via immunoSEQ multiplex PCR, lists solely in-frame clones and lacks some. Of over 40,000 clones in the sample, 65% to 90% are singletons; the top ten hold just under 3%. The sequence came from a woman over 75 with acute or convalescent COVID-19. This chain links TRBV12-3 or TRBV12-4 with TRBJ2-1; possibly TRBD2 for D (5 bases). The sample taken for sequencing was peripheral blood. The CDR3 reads CASSYSLGHEQFF. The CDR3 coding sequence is TGTGCCAGCAGCTACTCACTAGGGCATGAGCAGTTCTTC.